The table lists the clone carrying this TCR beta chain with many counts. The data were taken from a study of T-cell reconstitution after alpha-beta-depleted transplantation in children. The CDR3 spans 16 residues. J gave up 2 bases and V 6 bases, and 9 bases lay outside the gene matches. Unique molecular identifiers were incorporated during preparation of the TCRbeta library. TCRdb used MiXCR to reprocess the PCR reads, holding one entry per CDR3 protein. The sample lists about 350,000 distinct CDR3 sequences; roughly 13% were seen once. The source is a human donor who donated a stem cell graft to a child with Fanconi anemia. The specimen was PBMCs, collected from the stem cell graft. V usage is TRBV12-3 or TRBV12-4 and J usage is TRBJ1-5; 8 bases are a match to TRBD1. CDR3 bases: TGTGCCAGCAGCTCCGACAGGGGAATAGGCAATCAGCCCCAGCATTTT. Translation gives CASSSDRGIGNQPQHF.